This T cell receptor (beta chain) stems from a study of T cell changes during pregnancy in multiple sclerosis (dated by TCRdb to between 2017 and 2020). For the study in its entirety: The study looked at changes in the T cell repertoire across pregnancy in women with multiple sclerosis.

The CDR3 goes from the cysteine to the phenylalanine over 14 residues. Only the CDR3 portion is preserved as DNA: 42 bases, with reading frame beginning at the first base. The junction shows trimming of 2 bases on V and 6 bases on J, and the gene matches do not reach 3 bases of it. The germline V gene (reference sequence) yields MNHNY for CDR1 and SVGAGI for CDR2. The library was generated by the immunoSEQ multiplex PCR assay. What TCRdb holds here is the immuneACCESS table cut down to in-frame rearrangements. Part of the clones is not present; checked against another copy, under half of the missing clones reflect an unresolved V gene, and the others are unexplained. Counted in this sample were around 130,000 clones; approximately 93% of them appeared once. The top ten hold 6% to 7% of the sample. In the case of this clone: What antigen it recognizes has not been identified. No quality values exist for individual bases; no much larger clone is one base distant.

Source: peripheral blood, taken before pregnancy. The receptor chain draws on TRBV6-6 and TRBJ2-1, with 8 central nucleotides matching TRBD2. The receptor was isolated from a female donor with multiple sclerosis, enrolled in a pregnancy study. The DNA sequence is given as TGTGCCAGCAGTTACGGAGGGACTAGCAATGAGCAGTTCTTC. This sequence encodes CASSYGGTSNEQFF.